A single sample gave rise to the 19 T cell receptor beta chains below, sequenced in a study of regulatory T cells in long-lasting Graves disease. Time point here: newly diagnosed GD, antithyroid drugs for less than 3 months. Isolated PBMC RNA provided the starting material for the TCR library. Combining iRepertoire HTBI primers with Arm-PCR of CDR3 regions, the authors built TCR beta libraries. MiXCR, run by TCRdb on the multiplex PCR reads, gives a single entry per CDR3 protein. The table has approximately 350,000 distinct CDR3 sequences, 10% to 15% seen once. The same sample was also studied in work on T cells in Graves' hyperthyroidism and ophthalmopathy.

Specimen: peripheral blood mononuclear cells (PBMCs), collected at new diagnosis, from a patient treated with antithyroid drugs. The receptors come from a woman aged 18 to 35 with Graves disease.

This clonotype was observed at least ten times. CDR3 protein: CATCSAKSPLHF. CDR3 sequence (DNA): TGTGCCACATGCTCCGCCAAATCACCCCTCCACTTT. V and J are TRBV7-3 and TRBJ1-6; unclear D gene. The CDR3 contains 12 residues. The V end was cut by 10 bases, the J end by 10 bases, with 14 bases between. Germline CDR1 is SGHTA and CDR2 is FQGTGA.

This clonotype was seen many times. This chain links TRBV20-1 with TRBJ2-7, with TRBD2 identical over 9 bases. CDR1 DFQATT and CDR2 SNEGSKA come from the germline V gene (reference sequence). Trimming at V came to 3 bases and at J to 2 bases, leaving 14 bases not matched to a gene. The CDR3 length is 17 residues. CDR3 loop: CSASRLAASQGAYEQYF. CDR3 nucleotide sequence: TGCAGTGCTAGTCGACTAGCGGCATCCCAAGGAGCCTACGAGCAGTACTTC.

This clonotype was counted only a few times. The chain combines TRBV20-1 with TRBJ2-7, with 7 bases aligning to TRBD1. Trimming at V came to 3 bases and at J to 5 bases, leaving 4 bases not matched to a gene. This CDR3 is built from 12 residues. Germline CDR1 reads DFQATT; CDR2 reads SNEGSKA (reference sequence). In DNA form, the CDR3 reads TGCAGTGCTAGTCGTACAGGGGACGAGCAGTACTTC. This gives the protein CSASRTGDEQYF.

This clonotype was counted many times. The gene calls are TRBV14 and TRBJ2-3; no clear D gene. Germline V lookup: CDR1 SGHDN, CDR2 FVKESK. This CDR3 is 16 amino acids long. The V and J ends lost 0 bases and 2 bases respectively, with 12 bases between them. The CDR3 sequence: CASSQDGHSNTDTQYF. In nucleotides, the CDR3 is TGTGCCAGCAGCCAAGATGGGCATAGTAACACAGATACGCAGTATTTT. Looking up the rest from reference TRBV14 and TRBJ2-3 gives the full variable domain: EAGVTQFPSHSVIEKGQTVTLRCDPISGHDNLYWYRRVMGKEIKFLLHFVKESKQDESGMPNNRFLAERTGGTYSTLKVQPAELEDSGVYFCASSQDGHSNTDTQYFGPGTRLTVL.

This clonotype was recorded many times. The CDR3 DNA is TGCAGCGCAGGACGGACCTATGGCTACACCTTC. This gives the protein CSAGRTYGYTF. This rearrangement joins TRBV29-1 to TRBJ1-2; D is uncertain. V was trimmed by 7 bases and J by 4 bases, leaving 10 bases between them. This CDR3 has 11 residues. CDR1 and CDR2 from the germline V gene are SQVTM and ANQGSEA. Combining the CDR3 with reference TRBV29-1 and TRBJ1-2 gives the whole variable domain SAVISQKPSRDICQRGTSLTIQCQVDSQVTMMFWYRQQPGQSLTLIATANQGSEATYESGFVIDKFPISRPNLTFSTLTVSNMSPEDSSIYLCSAGRTYGYTFGSGTRLTVV.

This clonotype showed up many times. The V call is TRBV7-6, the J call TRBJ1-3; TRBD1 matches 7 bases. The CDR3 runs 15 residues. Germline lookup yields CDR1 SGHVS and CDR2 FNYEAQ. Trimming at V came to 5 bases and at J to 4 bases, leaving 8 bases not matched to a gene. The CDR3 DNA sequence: TGTGCCAGCAGCCTTTTAGGGGGCGACGGAAACACCATATATTTT. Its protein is CASSLLGGDGNTIYF.

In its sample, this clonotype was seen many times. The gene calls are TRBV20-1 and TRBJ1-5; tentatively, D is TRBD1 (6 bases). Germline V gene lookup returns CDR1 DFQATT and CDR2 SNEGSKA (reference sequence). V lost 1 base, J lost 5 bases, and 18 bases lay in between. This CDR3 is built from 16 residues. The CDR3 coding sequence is TGCAGTGCTAGAGTGGTGGGGGCTGGGGAGTATCAGCCCCAGCATTTT. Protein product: CSARVVGAGEYQPQHF.

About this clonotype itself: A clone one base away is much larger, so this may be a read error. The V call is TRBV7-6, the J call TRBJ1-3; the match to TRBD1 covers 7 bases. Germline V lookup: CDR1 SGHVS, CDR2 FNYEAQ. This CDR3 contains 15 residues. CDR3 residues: CASSLLGGDGNTLYF. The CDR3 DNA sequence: TGTGCCAGCAGCCTTTTAGGGGGCGACGGAAACACCTTATATTTT.

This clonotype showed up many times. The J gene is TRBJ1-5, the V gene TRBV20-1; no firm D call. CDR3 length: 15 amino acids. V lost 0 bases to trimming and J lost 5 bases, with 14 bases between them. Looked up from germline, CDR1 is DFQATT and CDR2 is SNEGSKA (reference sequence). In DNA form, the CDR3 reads TGCAGTGCTAGAGATCCCCGGGCCGTGGATCAGCCCCAGCATTTT. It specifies CSARDPRAVDQPQHF.

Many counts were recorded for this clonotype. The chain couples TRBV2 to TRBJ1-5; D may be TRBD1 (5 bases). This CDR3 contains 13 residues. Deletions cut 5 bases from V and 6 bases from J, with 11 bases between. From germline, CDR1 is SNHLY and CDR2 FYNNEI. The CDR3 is CASSSGGIQPQHF. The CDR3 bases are TGTGCCAGCAGTTCCGGGGGGATTCAGCCCCAGCATTTT.

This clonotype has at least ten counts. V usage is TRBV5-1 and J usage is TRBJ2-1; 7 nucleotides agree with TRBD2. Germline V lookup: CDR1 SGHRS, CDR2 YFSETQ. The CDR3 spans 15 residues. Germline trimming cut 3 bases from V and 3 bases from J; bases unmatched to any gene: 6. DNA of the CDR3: TGCGCCAGCAGCTCTCTGGGCGGGGGCTACAATGAGCAGTTCTTC. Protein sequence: CASSSLGGGYNEQFF.

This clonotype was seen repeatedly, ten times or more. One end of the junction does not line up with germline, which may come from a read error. This CDR3 is CASSPRLVYGQYF. The CDR3, as DNA: TGTGCCAGCAGTCCGAGGCTGGTCTACGGGCAGTACTTC. This chain connects TRBV12-3 or TRBV12-4 to TRBJ2-7; no reliable D call. This CDR3 comprises 13 residues.

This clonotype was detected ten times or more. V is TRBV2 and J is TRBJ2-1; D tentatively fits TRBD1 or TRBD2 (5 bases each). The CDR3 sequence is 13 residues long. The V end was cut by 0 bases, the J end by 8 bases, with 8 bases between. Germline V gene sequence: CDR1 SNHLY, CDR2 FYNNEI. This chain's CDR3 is CASSEAVGDEQFF. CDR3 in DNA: TGTGCCAGCAGTGAAGCGGTGGGGGATGAGCAGTTCTTC. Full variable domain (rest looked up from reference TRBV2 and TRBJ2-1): EPEVTQTPSHQVTQMGQEVILRCVPISNHLYFYWYRQILGQKVEFLVSFYNNEISEKSEIFDDQFSVERPDGSNFTLKIRSTKLEDSAMYFCASSEAVGDEQFFGPGTRLTVL.

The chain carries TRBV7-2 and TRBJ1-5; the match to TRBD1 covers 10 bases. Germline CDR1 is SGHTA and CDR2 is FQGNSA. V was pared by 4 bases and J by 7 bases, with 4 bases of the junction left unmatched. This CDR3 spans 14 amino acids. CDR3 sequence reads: CASSSRDRGQPQHF. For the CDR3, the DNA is TGTGCCAGCAGCTCTCGGGACAGGGGCCAGCCCCAGCATTTT. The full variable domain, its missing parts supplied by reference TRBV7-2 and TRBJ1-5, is GAGVSQSPSNKVTEKGKDVELRCDPISGHTALYWYRQSLGQGLEFLIYFQGNSAPDKSGLPSDRFSAERTGGSVSTLTIQRTQQEDSAVYLCASSSRDRGQPQHFGDGTRLSIL.

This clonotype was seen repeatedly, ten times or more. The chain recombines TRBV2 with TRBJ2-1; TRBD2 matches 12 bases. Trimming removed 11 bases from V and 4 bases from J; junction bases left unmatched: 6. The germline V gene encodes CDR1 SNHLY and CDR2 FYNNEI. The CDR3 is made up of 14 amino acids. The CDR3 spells CAGKLAGGYNEQFF. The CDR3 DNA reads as TGTGCCGGCAAACTAGCGGGGGGTTACAATGAGCAGTTCTTC.

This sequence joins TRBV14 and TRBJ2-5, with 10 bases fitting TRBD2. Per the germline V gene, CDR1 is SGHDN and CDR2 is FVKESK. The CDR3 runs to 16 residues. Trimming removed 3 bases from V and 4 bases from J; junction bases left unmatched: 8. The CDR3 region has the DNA TGTGCCAGCAGCCAGGGAGGACTAGCGGTGATAGAGACCCAGTACTTC. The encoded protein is CASSQGGLAVIETQYF.

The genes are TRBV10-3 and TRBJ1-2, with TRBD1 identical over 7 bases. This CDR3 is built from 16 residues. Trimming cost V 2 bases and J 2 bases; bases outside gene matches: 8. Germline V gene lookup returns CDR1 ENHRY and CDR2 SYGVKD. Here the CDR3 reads CAISEPRDSKNYGYTF. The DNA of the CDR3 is TGTGCCATCAGTGAGCCCCGGGACAGTAAAAACTATGGCTACACCTTC.

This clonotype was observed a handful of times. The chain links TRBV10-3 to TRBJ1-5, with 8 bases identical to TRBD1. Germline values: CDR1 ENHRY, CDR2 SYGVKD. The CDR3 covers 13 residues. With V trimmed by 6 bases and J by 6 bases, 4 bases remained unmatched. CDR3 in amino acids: CAISPDRGQPQHF. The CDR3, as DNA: TGTGCCATCAGCCCCGACAGGGGTCAGCCCCAGCATTTT.

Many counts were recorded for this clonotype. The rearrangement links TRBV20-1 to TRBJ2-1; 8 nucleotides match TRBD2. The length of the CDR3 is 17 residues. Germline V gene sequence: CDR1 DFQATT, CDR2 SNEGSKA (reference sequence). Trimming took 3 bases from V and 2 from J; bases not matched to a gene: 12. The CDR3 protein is CSASRGGVSRTYNEQFF. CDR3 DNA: TGCAGTGCTAGTCGGGGGGGAGTCAGTCGAACCTACAATGAGCAGTTCTTC.